This T cell receptor beta chain was captured by sequencing in a study of blood T cell repertoires in COVID-19. Turning to the study itself: Samples taken during acute and convalescent COVID-19 were collected in the United States, Italy and Spain.

As originally analysed: Amplification of reference gene primers provided the estimated nucleated cell counts. Libraries were prepared by immunoSEQ multiplex PCR; TCRdb keeps only in-frame clonotypes and omits some of them. V and J calls plus clone size are reproduced from that table; the DNA served to infer D and trimming. The table includes approximately 160,000 clones, 85% to 90% detected once. Trimming pared 6 bases from V and 0 bases from J, leaving 12 bases between. The CDR3 spans 15 residues. The germline V gene has CDR1 LGHNT and CDR2 FRNRAP. The sequence was obtained from a man aged 55 to 69 with COVID-19, enrolled during active disease. The rearrangement uses TRBV12-5 and TRBJ1-3, with D unresolved. Sequenced: peripheral blood. The CDR3 DNA reads as TGTGCTAGTGGCCTCCCGGGGAGCTCTGGAAACACCATATATTTT. This sequence encodes CASGLPGSSGNTIYF.